This T cell receptor beta chain comes out of a study of liver allograft versus peripheral blood T cells. About the research overall: The study compared liver allograft T cell receptor repertoires against peripheral blood repertoires of liver transplant recipients. Regarding the study as a whole: The authors reported that T cell receptor repertoires inside liver allografts differed from those in peripheral blood.

TCRdb independently ran MiXCR on the reads; one entry per CDR3 protein. The sample shows over 3,500 distinct CDR3 sequences, over 20% of them seen only once. By share of the sample, this clonotype is medium-sized. Its cognate antigen is unknown. The clonotype originates from a human patient who had a liver transplant. Some of the T cells might come from the graft donor.

The CDR3 region is CATTVAGGPWNEQFF. As DNA, the CDR3 is TGTGCCACAACCGTGGCGGGAGGGCCGTGGAATGAGCAGTTCTTC. This chain joins TRBV6-5 and TRBJ2-1, with TRBD2 identical over 9 bases. The CDR3 is made up of 15 amino acids. Germline values: CDR1 MNHEY, CDR2 SVGAGI. V dropped 10 bases and J dropped 7; count of bases not matched to a gene: 14.